This T cell receptor (beta chain) emerged from a study of OX40 agonist ivuxolimab in advanced cancers. Study in general: With ivuxolimab, an agonistic anti-OX40 (CD134) antibody, patients were treated. Those enrolled were approximately 78% male, with a mean age of around 60 years and ages from roughly 23 to 79.

Assay: immunoSEQ multiplex PCR; the TCRdb copy retains only in-frame clones and omits some. The data hold about 64,000 clones, with approximately 88% observed a single time. The CDR3 extends over 14 amino acids. Germline CDR1 reads LNHNV; CDR2 reads YYDKDF (reference sequence). Trimming shortened V by 0 bases and J by 10 bases, and 16 bases separated the two germline ends. With autoimmune disease history or systemic immunosuppression, patients were excluded. This material consisted of CD4+ or CD8+ T cells sorted from blood, taken in a trial of the OX40 agonist ivuxolimab. The chain combines TRBV15 with TRBJ2-7; TRBD1 or TRBD2 may be the D gene (6 bases each). The clonotype comes from an adult with an advanced solid tumor such as melanoma, head and neck, liver or kidney cancer. The CDR3 DNA is TGTGCCACCAGCAGAGATATCGGGGGCGAAAACCAGTACTTC. This codes for CATSRDIGGENQYF.